A selection of T cell receptor beta chains follows, all from one sample in a study of T cells in severe cutaneous drug reactions. TCRdb reprocessed the multiplex PCR reads, keeping one entry per CDR3 protein, no DNA. The sample shows about 8,300 distinct CDR3 sequences, and more than 25% sits with its ten largest clones. Sequenced input: cells from a skin blister. Every receptor here comes from a human donor with a severe cutaneous adverse drug reaction. The CDR3 runs from the conserved cysteine through the conserved F or W. Size tells how often a clone was seen (once, few, many) or the class of an expanded clone, and some rows leave it out.

v_call	clone_size	j_call	cdr3_aa
TRBV27	NA	TRBJ2-3	CASRSLAGADTQYF
TRBV2	NA	TRBJ2-7	CASSEGLAGTEQYF
TRBV30	NA	TRBJ2-1	CANPPGALYNEQFF
TRBV13	medium-sized	TRBJ2-1	CASSPISGRANEQFF
TRBV6-5	NA	TRBJ2-1	CASSTMGGNEQFF
TRBV12-3/TRBV12-4	NA	TRBJ2-7	CASTSSGGMEQYF
TRBV29-1	NA	TRBJ2-7	CSVFLQERLREQYF
TRBV18	NA	TRBJ2-5	CASSRLQTKETQYF
TRBV6-6	NA	TRBJ1-2	CASGRQGTYGYTF
TRBV29-1	NA	TRBJ2-7	CSVGQGLSYEQYF
TRBV10-1	NA	TRBJ2-7	CASSAGLPAGEQYF
TRBV28	NA	TRBJ2-1	CASSSRRLGTFSYNEQFF
TRBV5-1	NA	TRBJ2-1	CASSLLLNEQFF
TRBV12-3/TRBV12-4	medium-sized	TRBJ2-3	CASSRGEPPAYF
TRBV12-3/TRBV12-4	NA	TRBJ1-1	CASSFENTEAFF
TRBV7-2	NA	TRBJ2-1	CASSLSSGYNEQFF
TRBV6-5	medium-sized	TRBJ1-1	CASTSGTEAFF
TRBV11-2	NA	TRBJ2-7	CASSFGGSSLYEQYF
TRBV27	NA	TRBJ1-2	CASSPLIGTLSFGYTF
TRBV13	NA	TRBJ2-2	CASGYRGGTGELFF
TRBV7-9	NA	TRBJ2-2	CASSLLTDDGGGELFF
TRBV5-4	NA	TRBJ1-6	CASSSQGSGSPLHF
TRBV28	NA	TRBJ2-3	CASRRTSGRGDTQYF
TRBV10-1	NA	TRBJ2-7	CASSEQTQREQYF
TRBV7-8	NA	TRBJ1-5	CASSFGGTPNQPQHF
TRBV29-1	NA	TRBJ1-1	CSGSSMGTEAFF
TRBV29-1	NA	TRBJ2-1	CSGQGTMYNEQFF
TRBV4-3	NA	TRBJ2-5	CASSQDRAVQETQYF
TRBV10-3	NA	TRBJ1-1	CASHDGLNTEAFF
TRBV9	NA	TRBJ2-7	CASGAGGVEQYF
TRBV6-5	medium-sized	TRBJ2-7	CASSYGGSEQYF
TRBV12-3/TRBV12-4	NA	TRBJ2-1	CASIPSGSGYNEQFF
TRBV6-5	NA	TRBJ2-2	CASRGLASYGELFF
TRBV2	NA	TRBJ2-1	CASPPVAGLSYNEQFF
TRBV19	NA	TRBJ1-2	CASSSKDRERRGYTF